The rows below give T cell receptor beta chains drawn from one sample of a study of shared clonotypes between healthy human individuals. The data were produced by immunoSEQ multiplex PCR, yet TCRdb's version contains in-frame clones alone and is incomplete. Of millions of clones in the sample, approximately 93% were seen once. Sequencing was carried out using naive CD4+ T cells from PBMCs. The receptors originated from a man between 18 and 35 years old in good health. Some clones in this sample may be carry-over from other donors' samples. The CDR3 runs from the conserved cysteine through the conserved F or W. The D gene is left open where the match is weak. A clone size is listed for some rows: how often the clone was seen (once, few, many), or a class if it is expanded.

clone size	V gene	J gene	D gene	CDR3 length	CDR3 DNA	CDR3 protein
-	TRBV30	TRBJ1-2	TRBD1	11	TGTGCCTGGAGTACCACAGGGGTCTACACCTTC	CAWSTTGVYTF
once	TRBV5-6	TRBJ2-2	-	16	TGTGCCAGCAGCTCGGGCCCCCCCGCATTCTCCGGGGAGCTGTTTTTT	CASSSGPPAFSGELFF
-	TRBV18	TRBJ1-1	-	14	TGTGCCAGCTCACCAAGGGCAGGGAACACTGAAGCTTTCTTT	CASSPRAGNTEAFF
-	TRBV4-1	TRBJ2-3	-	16	TGCGCCAGCAGCCAAGTACTAGGGGTTCGCACAGATACGCAGTATTTT	CASSQVLGVRTDTQYF
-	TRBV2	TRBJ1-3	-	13	TGTGCCAGCATTGCTGGCTCTGGAAACACCATATATTTT	CASIAGSGNTIYF
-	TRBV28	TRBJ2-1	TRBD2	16	TGTGCCAGCAGTTCGACTAGCGGGAGAATTTGGGATGAGCAGTTCTTC	CASSSTSGRIWDEQFF
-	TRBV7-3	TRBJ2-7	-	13	TGTGCCAGCAGCTTGGGGCGGGAATACGAGCAGTACTTC	CASSLGREYEQYF
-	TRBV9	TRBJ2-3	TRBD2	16	TGTGCCAGCAGCGTAAGTAGCGGGATAGTCACAGATACGCAGTATTTT	CASSVSSGIVTDTQYF
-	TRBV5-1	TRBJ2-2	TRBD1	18	TGCGCCAGCAGCTTGGCCCCCCCGGGACAGTCGAACACCGGGGAGCTGTTTTTT	CASSLAPPGQSNTGELFF
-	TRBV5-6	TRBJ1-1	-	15	TGTGCCAGCAGGAGACTAACAGTGCTGAACACTGAAGCTTTCTTT	CASRRLTVLNTEAFF
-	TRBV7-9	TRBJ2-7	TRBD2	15	TGTGCCAGCAGCTTGTCTCTAGCGGGAGGGTACGAGCAGTACTTC	CASSLSLAGGYEQYF
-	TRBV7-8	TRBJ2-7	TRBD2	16	TGTGCCAGCAGCTTGTTGGGAGGGCCTACGACCTACGAGCAGTACTTC	CASSLLGGPTTYEQYF
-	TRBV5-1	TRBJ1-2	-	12	TGCGCCAGCAGCTCAGGACAGTATGGCTACACCTTC	CASSSGQYGYTF
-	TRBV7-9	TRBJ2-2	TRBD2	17	TGTGCCAGCAGCCACCGGACTAGCGGGAGGAACACCGGGGAGCTGTTTTTT	CASSHRTSGRNTGELFF
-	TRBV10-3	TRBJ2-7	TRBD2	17	TGTGCCATCAGTGAGGCCCCTGGACTAGCGGCCGGCTACGAGCAGTACTTC	CAISEAPGLAAGYEQYF
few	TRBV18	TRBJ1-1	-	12	TGTGCCAGCTCACCACGGGAACAGGGAGCTTTCTTT	CASSPREQGAFF
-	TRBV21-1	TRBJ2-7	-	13	TGTGCCAGCCTTGGACAGGCCTTCTACGAGCAGTACTTC	CASLGQAFYEQYF
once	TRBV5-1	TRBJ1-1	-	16	TGCGCCAGCAGCTCGGGACGGGGAGATATGAACACTGAAGCTTTCTTT	CASSSGRGDMNTEAFF
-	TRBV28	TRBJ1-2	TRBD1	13	TGTGCCAGCAGTTTCTCCACAGGGGATGGCTACACCTTC	CASSFSTGDGYTF
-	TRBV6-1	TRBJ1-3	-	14	TGTGCCAGCACTCCAGGTTCTGCCGGAAACACCATATATTTT	CASTPGSAGNTIYF
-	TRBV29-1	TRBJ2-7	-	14	TGCAGCGTTGAAGATGTGGGGAGCTCCTACGAGCAGTACTTC	CSVEDVGSSYEQYF
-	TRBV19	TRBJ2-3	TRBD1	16	TGTGCCAGTAGTATAGACGGGCCAGGGGGCGCGGATACGCAGTATTTT	CASSIDGPGGADTQYF
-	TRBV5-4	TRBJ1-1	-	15	TGTGCCAGCAGCTTTCGCGCGGGCCTCTACACTGAAGCTTTCTTT	CASSFRAGLYTEAFF
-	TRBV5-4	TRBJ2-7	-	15	TGTGCCAGCAGCCCAATGGCAGGAGCAACCTACGAGCAGTACTTC	CASSPMAGATYEQYF
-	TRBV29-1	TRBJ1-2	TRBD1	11	TGCAGCGTCGGGACAGGGATGAGCTACACCTTC	CSVGTGMSYTF
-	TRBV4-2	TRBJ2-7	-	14	TGTGCCAGCAGCCAAGATGGGGGGCAGTTCGAGCAGTACTTC	CASSQDGGQFEQYF
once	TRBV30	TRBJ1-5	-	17	TGTGCCTGGAGTCCGAAGGGGCACGGGCGGGGAGGTCAGCCCCAGCATTTT	CAWSPKGHGRGGQPQHF
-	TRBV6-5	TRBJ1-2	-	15	TGTGCCAGCAGCTACCGGGCCAGGGGAGTGGGGGGCTACACCTTC	CASSYRARGVGGYTF
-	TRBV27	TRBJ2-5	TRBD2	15	TGTGCCAGCAGCAAGGGGACTAGCGGGAGGGAGACCCAGTACTTC	CASSKGTSGRETQYF
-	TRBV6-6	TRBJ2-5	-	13	TGTGCCACCACCCGGGGCTTGCGGGAGACCCAGTACTTC	CATTRGLRETQYF
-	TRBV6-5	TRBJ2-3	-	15	TGTGCCAGCAGTGGGGCCTCCCTCGGCACAGATACGCAGTATTTT	CASSGASLGTDTQYF
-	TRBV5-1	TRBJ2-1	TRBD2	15	TGCGCCAGCATGGCCGCCGGCGGGGGCTACAATGAGCAGTTCTTC	CASMAAGGGYNEQFF
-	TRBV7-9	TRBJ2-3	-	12	TGTGCCAGCAGTGTTAGCACAGATACGCAGTATTTT	CASSVSTDTQYF
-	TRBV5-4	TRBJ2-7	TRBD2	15	TGTGCCAGCAGCCCGTTAGCGGGAGACCCCTACGAGCAGTACTTC	CASSPLAGDPYEQYF
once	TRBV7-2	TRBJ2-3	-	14	TGTGCCAGCAGCCCGAGGCGGGACACAGATACGCAGTATTTT	CASSPRRDTDTQYF
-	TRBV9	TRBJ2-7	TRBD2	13	TGTGCCAGCAGCGTCACTAGCTCTAGCGGTACCTACTTC	CASSVTSSSGTYF
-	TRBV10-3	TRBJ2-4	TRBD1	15	TGTGCCATCAGTTCCGAACAGGGGGCCAAAAACATTCAGTACTTC	CAISSEQGAKNIQYF
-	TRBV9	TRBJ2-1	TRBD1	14	TGTGCCAGCAGCGTAGGGGACAGTACAGTTGAGCAGTTCTTC	CASSVGDSTVEQFF
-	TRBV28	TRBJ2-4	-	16	TGTGCCAGCAGTTCGGGCGGCCCCCTAGCCAAAAACATTCAGTACTTC	CASSSGGPLAKNIQYF
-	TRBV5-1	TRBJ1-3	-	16	TGCGCCAGCAGCTTGGTTCCGGGTTCTGGTGGAAACACCATATATTTT	CASSLVPGSGGNTIYF
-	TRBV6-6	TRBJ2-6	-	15	TGTGCCAGCAGTTCTGCCAGCTCTGGGGCCAACGTCCTGACTTTC	CASSSASSGANVLTF
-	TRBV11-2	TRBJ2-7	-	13	TGTGCCAGCAGCGGGCCCTTTACCTACGAGCAGTACTTC	CASSGPFTYEQYF
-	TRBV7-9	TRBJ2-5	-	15	TGTGCCAGCAGCTTAGCGCTCCCAAGGGGGGAGACCCAGTACTTC	CASSLALPRGETQYF
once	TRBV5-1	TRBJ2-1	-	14	TGCGCCAGCAGCGTGGGTTCATCGGACCCAGAGCAGTTCTTC	CASSVGSSDPEQFF
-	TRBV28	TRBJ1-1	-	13	TGTGCCAGCAGTTTGGCCGGTCGAACTGAAGCTTTCTTT	CASSLAGRTEAFF
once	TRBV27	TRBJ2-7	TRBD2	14	TGTGCCAGCACCCGGACTAGCGGTATCTACGAGCAGTACTTC	CASTRTSGIYEQYF
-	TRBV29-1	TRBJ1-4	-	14	TGCAGCGCCGCCTTGGGGGGGCGCTTAGAAAAACTGTTTTTT	CSAALGGRLEKLFF
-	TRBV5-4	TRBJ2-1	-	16	TGTGCCAGCAGCCTTAAACGACAGGCGGAGCAGGGTGAGCAGTTCTTC	CASSLKRQAEQGEQFF
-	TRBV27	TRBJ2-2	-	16	TGTGCCAGCAGTTTCGCCCGGCGGGAAAAGGCCGGGGAGCTGTTTTTT	CASSFARREKAGELFF
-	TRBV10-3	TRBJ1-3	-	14	TGTGCCATCAGTAGGGAAAGCTCTGGAAACACCATATATTTT	CAISRESSGNTIYF
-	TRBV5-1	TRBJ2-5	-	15	TGCGCCAGCAGCTTGAAGCCAGGCGGTCAAGAGACCCAGTACTTC	CASSLKPGGQETQYF
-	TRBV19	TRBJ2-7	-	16	TGTGCCAGTAGTACAGACCTGGACAGATTGCGGTACGAGCAGTACTTC	CASSTDLDRLRYEQYF
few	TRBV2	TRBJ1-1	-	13	TGTGCCAGCAACGTGGAAATGAACACTGAAGCTTTCTTT	CASNVEMNTEAFF
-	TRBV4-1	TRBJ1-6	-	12	TGCGCCAGCAGCATCAAGGAGGGGGTCCTCCACTTT	CASSIKEGVLHF
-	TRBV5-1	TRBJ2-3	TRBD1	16	TGCGCCAGCAGCAGTGGGGGCAGGGGGCCTGGAGATACGCAGTATTTT	CASSSGGRGPGDTQYF
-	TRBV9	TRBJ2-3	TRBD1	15	TGTGCCAGCAGCGTCACAGGGGCGGGCACAGATACGCAGTATTTT	CASSVTGAGTDTQYF
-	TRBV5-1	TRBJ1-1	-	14	TGCGCCAGCAGCTTGGGGTCGACGACAGCTGAAGCTTTCTTT	CASSLGSTTAEAFF
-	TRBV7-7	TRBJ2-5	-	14	TGTGCCAGCAGCTTAGCGGGTAACCAAGAGACCCAGTACTTC	CASSLAGNQETQYF
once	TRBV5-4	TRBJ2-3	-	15	TGTGCCAGCAGCCCTCGGGGGAGGCGGACAGATACGCAGTATTTT	CASSPRGRRTDTQYF
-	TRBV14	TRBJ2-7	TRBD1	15	TGTGCCAGCAGCCAAGATCGGGGAAGGGGGCTCGAGCAGTACTTC	CASSQDRGRGLEQYF